The rows below give T cell receptor beta chains drawn from one sample of a study of blood T cell repertoires in COVID-19. The table came from immunoSEQ multiplex PCR; TCRdb's copy has only in-frame clones and leaves some out. The table lists 150,000 to 200,000 clones, just under 80% of them singletons, with 6.5% in the top ten. The sequencing sample was made of peripheral blood. All receptors come from a man between 65 and 85 years old with active or convalescent COVID-19. Both conserved end residues are part of each CDR3. D genes are given only for firm matches. Clone size is shown for a subset of rows, as once, few, many or a class of expanded clone.

cdr3_aa	cdr3_nt	d_call	clone_size	v_call	j_call
CATSGGGLETQYF	TGTGCCACCAGTGGGGGGGGGCTAGAGACCCAGTACTTC	NA	once	TRBV24-1	TRBJ2-5
CASSEGQGFNQPQHF	TGTGCCAGCAGTGAGGGACAGGGCTTCAATCAGCCCCAGCATTTT	TRBD1	NA	TRBV6-2/TRBV6-3	TRBJ1-5
CASSPQGGAGNTIYF	TGTGCCAGCAGCCCACAGGGGGGTGCTGGAAACACCATATATTTT	TRBD1	NA	TRBV9	TRBJ1-3
CASSRGQNTAFF	TGTGCCAGCAGTAGGGGACAGAACACAGCTTTCTTT	TRBD1	NA	TRBV2	TRBJ1-1
CASTYNLDRGNGYTF	TGTGCCAGCACCTATAATTTAGACAGGGGTAATGGCTACACCTTC	TRBD1	NA	TRBV7-8	TRBJ1-2
CAWSHQGGRAFF	TGTGCCTGGAGTCACCAAGGGGGTAGGGCTTTCTTT	NA	NA	TRBV30	TRBJ1-1
CASSSSGGNNEQFF	TGTGCCAGCAGTTCTAGCGGGGGCAACAATGAGCAGTTCTTC	TRBD2	few	TRBV6-2/TRBV6-3	TRBJ2-1
CASSLRGSTGGSSSYEQYF	TGTGCCAGCAGTTTAAGGGGGTCGACAGGGGGCAGCAGTTCCTACGAGCAGTACTTC	TRBD1	NA	TRBV27	TRBJ2-7
CASKNSHNEQFF	TGTGCCAGCAAGAACAGCCACAATGAGCAGTTCTTC	NA	NA	TRBV28	TRBJ2-1
CASNLQDYTGELFF	TGTGCCAGCAACCTCCAGGATTACACCGGGGAGCTGTTTTTT	NA	NA	TRBV6-5	TRBJ2-2
CASSPRTSGGAGTQYF	TGTGCCAGCAGCCCAAGGACTAGCGGGGGGGCCGGGACCCAGTACTTC	TRBD2	NA	TRBV7-2	TRBJ2-5
CASSSRSGTQPHEQYF	TGTGCCAGCAGCTCCAGATCCGGGACACAACCCCACGAGCAGTACTTC	NA	NA	TRBV9	TRBJ2-7
CASSLGTQGDEQFF	TGCGCCAGCAGCTTGGGGACCCAGGGGGATGAGCAGTTCTTC	TRBD1	NA	TRBV5-1	TRBJ2-1
CAWKREVLEKLFF	TGTGCCTGGAAGAGAGAGGTACTCGAAAAACTGTTTTTT	NA	NA	TRBV30	TRBJ1-4
CASSPDSLGNTIYF	TGTGCCAGCAGCCCGGACAGCCTCGGAAACACCATATATTTT	NA	NA	TRBV3-1/TRBV3-2	TRBJ1-3
CASSQGQTNYGYTF	TGCGCCAGCAGCCAGGGACAGACTAACTATGGCTACACCTTC	TRBD1	NA	TRBV5-1	TRBJ1-2
CASSSDRVDGYTF	TGTGCCAGCTCCTCCGACAGAGTCGATGGCTACACCTTC	NA	NA	TRBV18	TRBJ1-2
CASSLSGTGIQPQHF	TGTGCCAGCAGCTTATCCGGGACAGGGATTCAGCCCCAGCATTTT	TRBD1	NA	TRBV7-9	TRBJ1-5
CASSQDISSGNTIYF	TGTGCCAGCAGCCAAGATATCAGCTCTGGAAACACCATATATTTT	NA	NA	TRBV4-2	TRBJ1-3
CASSDLQGRGTEAFF	TGTGCCAGCAGTGATCTACAGGGGAGAGGGACTGAAGCTTTCTTT	TRBD1	NA	TRBV2	TRBJ1-1
CASSQDPGGGTEAFF	TGCGCCAGCAGCCAAGATCCCGGGGGGGGGACTGAAGCTTTCTTT	NA	NA	TRBV4-3	TRBJ1-1
CASSSLSEKLFF	TGTGCCAGCAGCTCACTGAGTGAAAAACTGTTTTTT	NA	NA	TRBV7-9	TRBJ1-4